This TCR beta chain was recovered during a study of cytomegalovirus exposure and HLA in healthy donors. General study results and limits: Apparent HLA restriction characterized most CMV-associated TCR beta chains in a later analysis.

PCR used 60 Vbeta primers and 13 Jbeta primers. Repertoires were generated with immunoSEQ multiplex PCR, while TCRdb's copy carries only in-frame clones and drops some. The table shows 90,000 to 140,000 clones, with more than 9.5% occurring only once. Notes on this clone: Its matching antigen is unknown.

The CDR3 length is 16 residues. V was pared by 5 bases and J by 2 bases, with 19 bases between. Germline assignment: CDR1 SEHNR and CDR2 FQNEAQ (reference sequence). The rearrangement joins TRBV7-9 to TRBJ2-7; tentative D call: TRBD1 (5 bases). Sequences were obtained from PBMCs. This TCR derives from a middle-aged man in good health and CMV-seropositive. CDR3 coding DNA: TGTGCCAGCAGCCCACCCGGCGGCAGGGCGCCCTACGAGCAGTACTTC. Its protein product is CASSPPGGRAPYEQYF.